This T cell receptor (beta chain) was profiled in a study of blood T cell repertoires in COVID-19. J gave up 6 bases and V 1 base, and 2 bases lay outside the gene matches. The length of the CDR3 is 14 residues. The germline gives CDR1 SGHTA, CDR2 FQGNSA. Sequenced by immunoSEQ multiplex PCR; TCRdb stores in-frame clones only, minus some. The data contain some 250,000 clones, 88% of them singletons. This receptor was identified in a woman aged 40-49 years who had recovered from COVID-19. This chain links TRBV7-2 with TRBJ1-2, with 10 bases aligning to TRBD1. Sequenced sample: peripheral blood. CDR3 coding DNA: TGTGCCAGCAGCTTAGTGGGACAGGGGAATGGCTACACCTTC. This codes for CASSLVGQGNGYTF.